The 7 T cell receptor beta chains in this list originate from one sample, sequenced in a study of CD8 T cells in Susac syndrome. Random-hexamer reverse transcription was applied to roughly 0.5 to 1 ug RNA. In TCRdb, the immunoSEQ multiplex PCR reads were re-called with MiXCR into one record per CDR3 protein. The data show roughly 250,000 distinct CDR3 sequences, approximately 95% seen once. Sequencing was performed on CD4+ T cells from PBMCs. The receptors come from a human donor with Susac syndrome.

The chain has TRBV6-5 and TRBJ2-5; possibly TRBD2 for D (6 bases). CDR1 and CDR2 (germline): MNHEY, SVGAGI. The V end lost 5 bases, the J end lost 2 bases, and 15 bases lay between the germline ends. The CDR3 consists of 15 residues. The CDR3 loop is CASSPLAGKQETQYF. For the CDR3, the DNA is TGTGCCAGCAGTCCCCTGGCGGGGAAACAAGAGACCCAGTACTTC.

The chain recombines TRBV5-1 with TRBJ1-1; D not certain. The CDR3 covers 15 residues. Trimming cost V 0 bases and J 3 bases, with 12 bases left between them. Germline loops: CDR1 SGHRS, CDR2 YFSETQ. The CDR3 here is CASSLDTRRDTEAFF. CDR3 sequence (DNA): TGCGCCAGCAGCTTGGACACCAGGAGGGACACTGAAGCTTTCTTT.

This chain uses TRBV18 with TRBJ2-2; perhaps TRBD2 as D (6 bases). Trimming took off 3 bases at V and 3 bases at J, with 8 bases between the two ends. This CDR3 spans 14 amino acids. CDR1 is KGHSH, CDR2 LQKENI, per germline. The CDR3 loop reads CASSPWRDTGELFF. The CDR3 DNA follows: TGTGCCAGCTCACCGTGGAGGGACACCGGGGAGCTGTTTTTT.

The gene calls are TRBV27 and TRBJ1-3, with 7 bases fitting TRBD1. The CDR3 consists of 16 residues. Germline trimming cut 3 bases from V and 0 bases from J; bases unmatched to any gene: 5. CDR1 and CDR2 from the germline V gene are MNHEY and SMNVEV (reference sequence). Here the CDR3 reads CASSFSAGGSGNTIYF. CDR3 sequence (DNA): TGTGCCAGCAGTTTTTCGGCAGGGGGCTCTGGAAACACCATATATTTT.

There are a few counts of this clonotype. The rearrangement joins TRBV29-1 to TRBJ2-7, with TRBD1 matching 7 bases. Germline V CDR1 and CDR2: SQVTM, ANQGSEA. This CDR3 has 16 amino acids. Unmatched junction bases numbered 10, after V lost 0 bases and J lost 2 bases. This CDR3 is CSVEDPGTDHTYEQYF. CDR3 in DNA: TGCAGCGTTGAAGATCCAGGGACAGACCATACCTACGAGCAGTACTTC.

This chain connects TRBV20-1 to TRBJ1-2; 8 bases line up with TRBD1. Germline V gene data show CDR1 as DFQATT and CDR2 as SNEGSKA (reference sequence). J was trimmed by 1 base and V by 2 bases; bases with no gene match: 3. The CDR3 runs to 14 residues. DNA of the CDR3: TGCAGTGCTAGACAGGGGGCGTTTAACTATGGCTACACCTTC. Its protein product is CSARQGAFNYGYTF.

The chain couples TRBV9 to TRBJ2-7; either TRBD1 or TRBD2 may fit D (6 bases each). The V end lost 0 bases, the J end lost 3 bases, and 13 bases lay between the germline ends. The CDR3 spans 15 residues. Germline CDR1 SGDLS, CDR2 YYNGEE. The CDR3 DNA is TGTGCCAGCAGCGTAGCGGGGGACATTTACTACGAGCAGTACTTC. Translation gives CASSVAGDIYYEQYF.